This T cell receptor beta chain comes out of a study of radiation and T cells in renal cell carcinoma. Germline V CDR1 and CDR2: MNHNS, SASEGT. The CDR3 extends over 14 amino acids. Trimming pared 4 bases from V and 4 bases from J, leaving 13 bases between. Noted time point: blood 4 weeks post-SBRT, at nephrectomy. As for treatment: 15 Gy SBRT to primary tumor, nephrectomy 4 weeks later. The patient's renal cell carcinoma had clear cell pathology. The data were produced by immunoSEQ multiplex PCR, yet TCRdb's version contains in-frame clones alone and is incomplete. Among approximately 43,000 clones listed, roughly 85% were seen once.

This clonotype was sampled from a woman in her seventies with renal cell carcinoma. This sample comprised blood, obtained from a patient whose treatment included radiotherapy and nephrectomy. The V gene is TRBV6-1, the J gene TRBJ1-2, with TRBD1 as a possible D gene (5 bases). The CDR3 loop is CASSAPGRFYGYTF. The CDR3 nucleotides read TGTGCCAGCAGTGCCCCGGGACGGTTCTATGGCTACACCTTC.